Below, 6 T cell receptor beta chains from the same sample are listed, as sequenced in a study of a mutant IDH1 vaccine in newly diagnosed glioma. The antigens of these receptors remain unknown. Indicated time point: week 11, during vaccination. Every single dose of the vaccine, 300 ug of mutant IDH1 20-mer peptide, came with topical imiquimod. Sequencing used immunoSEQ multiplex PCR; TCRdb keeps in-frame clones, though not all of them. The repertoire has under 150,000 clones, about 80% of them found once; the top ten carry 4.5% to 6%. Sequencing used PBMCs, obtained from a glioma patient whose treatment included an IDH1 peptide vaccine. The receptors were sampled from a man aged 40-49 years with glioma.

In DNA, the CDR3 is TGTGCCTGGAGTCCCACGATCCCGCAGTATTTT. This codes for CAWSPTIPQYF. The genes are TRBV30 and TRBJ2-3, with D unclear. CDR1 is GTSNPN and CDR2 is SVGIG in the germline V gene (reference sequence). The CDR3 contains 11 residues. V was clipped by 2 bases and J by 10 bases, with 10 bases between them.

Only one count was recorded for this clone. The rearrangement links TRBV7-8 to TRBJ2-7; the D is unclear. The germline gives CDR1 SGHVS, CDR2 FQNEAQ. V gave up 0 bases and J gave up 6 bases, with 6 bases separating them. This CDR3 has 12 residues. The CDR3 DNA reads TGTGCCAGCAGCTTAGCTTTCCCCGAGCAGTACTTC. Translating gives CASSLAFPEQYF.

This clone was seen a handful of times. The V and J genes are TRBV6-1 and TRBJ2-3; no clear D gene. Germline values: CDR1 MNHNS, CDR2 SASEGT. This CDR3 is built from 11 residues. V lost 4 bases, J lost 6 bases, and 5 bases lay in between. The CDR3 loop reads CASSGGDTQYF. The CDR3 DNA is TGTGCCAGCAGTGGTGGGGATACGCAGTATTTT.

This clone was detected once. This chain uses TRBV5-5 with TRBJ2-1, with a possible D match to TRBD1 (5 bases). V was cut by 0 bases and J by 5 bases, with 12 bases left in between. Germline loops: CDR1 SGHKS, CDR2 YYEKEE (reference sequence). CDR3 length: 15 amino acids. CDR3 loop: CASSLGAGSDNEQFF. CDR3 in DNA: TGTGCCAGCAGCTTGGGAGCAGGGTCTGACAATGAGCAGTTCTTC.

The chain couples TRBV5-4 to TRBJ1-4; D might be TRBD1 (5 bases). Germline V gives CDR1 SGHNT, CDR2 YYREEE (reference sequence). Trimming left V 3 bases short and J 8 bases short, with 17 bases between. CDR3 length: 15 residues. The CDR3 spells CASSSQLGGSEKLFF. CDR3 DNA: TGTGCCAGCAGCTCTCAATTGGGGGGATCAGAAAAACTGTTTTTT.

The CDR3 region has the DNA TGTGCCAGCAGCGTGGAGGGGGCTTTAGCCAAAAACATTCAGTACTTC. This gives the protein CASSVEGALAKNIQYF. The chain has TRBV7-2 and TRBJ2-4; tentatively, D is TRBD1 (7 bases). The CDR3 is 16 residues long. Germline CDR1 is SGHTA and CDR2 is FQGNSA. V was clipped by 5 bases and J by 0 bases, with 14 bases between them.